What follows is one T cell receptor beta chain and its context. TCRdb keeps only in-frame clones here, not all; method: immunoSEQ multiplex PCR. Among about 200,000 clones listed, roughly 90% were seen once. The length of the CDR3 is 16 residues. CDR1 and CDR2 (germline): LGHDT, YNNKEL (reference sequence). Trimming removed 4 bases from V and 2 bases from J; junction bases left unmatched: 7. This sample was included in a study of blood T cell repertoires in COVID-19. V is TRBV3-1 (or the pseudogene TRBV3-2) and J is TRBJ2-7; 11 positions agree with TRBD2. The sequencing input was PBMCs or T cells enriched from blood (not recorded which). The source of this sequence is a woman aged 18-29 years who had recovered from COVID-19. This CDR3 is CASSPQLAGDTYEQYF. The DNA of the CDR3 is TGTGCCAGCAGCCCGCAACTAGCGGGGGATACCTACGAGCAGTACTTC.